This TCR beta chain stems from a study of T cell responses to AZD1222 COVID-19 vaccine. Study-level background: Recipients boosted at about 4 weeks or about 12 weeks are pooled. Whole-study results and caveats: Researchers report vaccine-associated CD4 TCRs spanning spike, with dominance at 160-218 and 743-854. Repertoire sampling occurred only after the peak T cell response.

Concerning this clone: The target antigen is unknown.

Assay used: immunoSEQ multiplex PCR; TCRdb lists only in-frame clones, some missing. The data contain over 110,000 clones, about 93% of them seen just once; the ten biggest clones take up 5.1%. Germline CDR1 reads MGHRA; CDR2 reads YSYEKL. Germline trimming cut 4 bases from V and 7 bases from J; bases unmatched to any gene: 19. The CDR3 is 18 residues long. The source material was peripheral blood, sampled on day 0 of AZD1222 vaccination. The V call is TRBV4-1, the J call TRBJ2-7; the match to TRBD2 covers 10 bases. This receptor was taken from an adult in good health. The CDR3: CASSLYASGGQYPREQYF. The CDR3, as DNA: TGCGCCAGCAGCCTGTACGCTAGCGGGGGCCAATATCCGCGGGAGCAGTACTTC.